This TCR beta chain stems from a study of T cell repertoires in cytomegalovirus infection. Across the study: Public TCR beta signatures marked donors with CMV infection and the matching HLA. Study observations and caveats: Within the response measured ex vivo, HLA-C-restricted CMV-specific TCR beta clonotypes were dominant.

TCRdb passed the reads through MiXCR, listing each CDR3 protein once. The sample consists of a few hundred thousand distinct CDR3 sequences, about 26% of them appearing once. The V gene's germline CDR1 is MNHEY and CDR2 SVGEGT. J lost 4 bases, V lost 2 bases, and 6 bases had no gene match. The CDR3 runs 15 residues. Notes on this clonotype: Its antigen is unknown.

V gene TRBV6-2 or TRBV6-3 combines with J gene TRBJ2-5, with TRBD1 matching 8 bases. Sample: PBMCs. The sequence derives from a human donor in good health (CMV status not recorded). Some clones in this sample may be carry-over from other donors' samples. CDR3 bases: TGTGCCAGCAGTTACGGCGGACAGGGTTTAGAGACCCAGTACTTC. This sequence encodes CASSYGGQGLETQYF.